This T cell receptor (beta chain) was identified in a study of cytomegalovirus exposure and HLA in healthy donors. Points from the study as a whole: When analyzed later, the rates of TCR association showed variation by HLA locus, with DRB1 the most and HLA-C the fewest. TCR beta V- and J-gene trimming was later associated with a missense DCLRE1C variant.

The CDR3 has 15 amino acids. The V gene's germline CDR1 is MNHEY and CDR2 SMNVEV (reference sequence). Trimming stripped 6 bases from V and 7 bases from J, with 16 bases between. Turning to this clone: Its antigen is unidentified.

PCR used 60 Vbeta primers and 13 Jbeta primers. The authors' processing: Later analysis identified 80 million to 85 million unique TCR beta chains, roughly 11 million shared. The data were produced by immunoSEQ multiplex PCR, yet TCRdb's version contains in-frame clones alone and is incomplete. The D gene and trimming were derived from the DNA, and the V and J assignments and clone size from that table. The table lists 85,000 to 110,000 clones. This sequence joins TRBV27 and TRBJ1-6; tentatively, D is TRBD1 (6 bases). This receptor was taken from a man in his forties in good health and CMV-seronegative. Source material: PBMCs. The CDR3 DNA is TGTGCCAGCAGAACTCCGACAGGAGAAAATTCACCCCTCCACTTT. Translating gives CASRTPTGENSPLHF.